This entry describes one TCR beta chain. The source of the sample is a study of cytomegalovirus exposure and HLA in healthy donors. Vbeta (60) and Jbeta (13) primers were used in the PCR. The assay was immunoSEQ multiplex PCR, and TCRdb's table has in-frame clones only and misses some. The sample holds about 180,000 clones, around 80% seen once. The V gene lost 2 bases and the J gene lost 2 bases, with 12 bases spanning the gap. CDR3 size: 15 residues. Germline V CDR1 and CDR2: SGHTA, FQGNSA. Sequencing input: PBMCs. This clonotype was sampled from a man between 18 and 35 years old in good health and CMV-seronegative. V is TRBV7-2 and J is TRBJ2-5, with TRBD1 as a possible D gene (5 bases). CDR3 sequence (DNA): TGTGCCAGCAGCTTATATGGGGCCAGTCAAGAGACCCAGTACTTC. Translating gives CASSLYGASQETQYF.